The 8 T cell receptor beta chains below were found in one sample sequenced in a study of T-cell reconstitution after alpha-beta-depleted transplantation in children. Unique molecular identifiers were incorporated when the TCRbeta library was constructed. TCRdb re-called the PCR reads through MiXCR, storing one row per CDR3 protein. Seen here are more than 200,000 distinct CDR3 sequences, about 8.8% observed once, and the top ten hold about 5.4%. The specimen comprised PBMCs from the stem cell graft donor, sampled from the stem cell graft. These receptors were obtained from a human donor who donated a stem cell graft to a child with SCID.

This clonotype was observed at least ten times. The rearrangement uses TRBV20-1 and TRBJ2-5, with 7 bases fitting TRBD1. Germline loops: CDR1 DFQATT, CDR2 SNEGSKA (reference sequence). Trimming cost V 3 bases and J 2 bases; bases outside gene matches: 6. The CDR3 runs 14 residues. CDR3 sequence (DNA): TGCAGTGCTAGGGTCGGGACAGTACAAGAGACCCAGTACTTC. This translates into CSARVGTVQETQYF.

This clonotype was observed many times. The chain couples TRBV20-1 to TRBJ2-1; D perhaps matches TRBD2 (6 bases). The CDR3 is 14 amino acids. CDR1 DFQATT and CDR2 SNEGSKA come from the germline V gene (reference sequence). The ends were cut back, 1 base at V and 0 bases at J, with 7 bases in the middle. The DNA for the CDR3 is TGCAGTGCTAGAGGGGGAGGCTCCTACAATGAGCAGTTCTTC. Translation: CSARGGGSYNEQFF.

The table lists this clonotype with many counts. The V call is TRBV5-6, the J call TRBJ1-2; a weak D match, TRBD1 (5 bases). The length of the CDR3 is 13 residues. Germline assignment: CDR1 SGHDT and CDR2 YYEEEE. Trimming took off 2 bases at V and 3 bases at J, with 8 bases between the two ends. CDR3 coding DNA: TGTGCCAGCAGCTTAGGACACGACTATGGCTACACCTTC. Translation: CASSLGHDYGYTF.

This clonotype has a count of ten or more. The chain uses TRBV15 and TRBJ1-1, with D unresolved. With 7 bases removed from V and 0 bases from J, the gap between germline ends came to 9 bases. This CDR3 contains 13 residues. Germline CDR1 is LNHNV and CDR2 is YYDKDF (reference sequence). Here the CDR3 DNA reads TGTGCCACCATGGAGGATTTGAACACTGAAGCTTTCTTT. It codes for CATMEDLNTEAFF.

A few counts support this clonotype. This rearrangement joins TRBV5-1 to TRBJ1-1; 7 bases agree with TRBD1. Germline V gives CDR1 SGHRS, CDR2 YFSETQ. The CDR3 has 16 amino acids. V shed 6 bases, J shed 3 bases, and the junction held 14 bases outside the gene matches. The CDR3, as DNA: TGCGCCAGCACCCAAGGGGGGACAGCGGGGGACACTGAAGCTTTCTTT. It encodes CASTQGGTAGDTEAFF.

Many counts were recorded for this clonotype. The V gene is TRBV24-1, the J gene TRBJ2-7; D may correspond to TRBD1 or TRBD2 (5 bases each). Germline V gene data show CDR1 as KGHDR and CDR2 as SFDVKD. The CDR3 length is 15 residues. V lost 5 bases and J 3 bases, leaving 16 bases between the germline ends. The CDR3 reads CATSGGTAGVYEQYF. The CDR3 coding sequence is TGTGCCACCAGTGGGGGGACGGCGGGTGTCTACGAGCAGTACTTC.

This clonotype was seen repeatedly, ten times or more. The chain employs TRBV4-2 and TRBJ2-1; 10 nucleotides line up with TRBD2. The CDR3 loop spans 15 amino acids. The junction had 8 bases not matched to a gene; V was cut back by 4 bases and J by 8 bases. The germline gives CDR1 LGHNA, CDR2 YNFKEQ. CDR3 in DNA: TGTGCCAGCAGCCTCTTAAGCGGGGGGGTGGATGAGCAGTTCTTC. It specifies CASSLLSGGVDEQFF.

This rearrangement joins TRBV6-2 or TRBV6-3 to TRBJ2-5; tentative D call: TRBD2 (7 bases). Trimming shortened V by 7 bases and J by 5 bases, and 20 bases separated the two germline ends. Per the germline V gene, CDR1 is MNHEY and CDR2 is SVGEGT. This CDR3 contains 15 residues. In DNA, the CDR3 is TGTGCCAGCATCATAACGGGGGGCGTGTTTGAGACCCAGTACTTC. This encodes CASIITGGVFETQYF.